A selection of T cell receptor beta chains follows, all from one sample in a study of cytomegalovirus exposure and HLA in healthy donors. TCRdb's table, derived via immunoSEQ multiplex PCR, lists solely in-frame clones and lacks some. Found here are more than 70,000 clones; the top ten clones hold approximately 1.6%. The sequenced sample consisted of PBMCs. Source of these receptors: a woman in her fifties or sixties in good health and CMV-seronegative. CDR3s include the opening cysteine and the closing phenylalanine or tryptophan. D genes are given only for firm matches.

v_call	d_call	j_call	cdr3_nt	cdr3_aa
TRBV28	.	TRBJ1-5	TGTGCCAGCGGACCTGGGGGCCTTGGCAATCAGCCCCAGCATTTT	CASGPGGLGNQPQHF
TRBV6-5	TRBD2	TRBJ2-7	TGTGCCAGCAGGATTAGCGGGAGCAGCGGCGAGCAGTACTTC	CASRISGSSGEQYF
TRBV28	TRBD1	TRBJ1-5	TGTGCCAGCAGCTCGGGACAGGGAAGGAATCAGCCCCAGCATTTT	CASSSGQGRNQPQHF
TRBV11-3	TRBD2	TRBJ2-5	TGTGCCAGCAGCTTAGGCATACTAGCGGGAGAGGGAGAGACCCAGTACTTC	CASSLGILAGEGETQYF
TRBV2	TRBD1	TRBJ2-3	TGTGCCAGCAGTTGGGATAGGGGGCGAATCACAGATACGCAGTATTTT	CASSWDRGRITDTQYF
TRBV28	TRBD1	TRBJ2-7	TGTGCCTCAGGGGACAGTGATAGTTTCTCCTACGAGCAGTACTTC	CASGDSDSFSYEQYF
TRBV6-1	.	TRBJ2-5	TGTGCCAGCAGTGAATCATGGCACCCCAAAGAGACCCAGTACTTC	CASSESWHPKETQYF
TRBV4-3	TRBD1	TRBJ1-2	TGCGCCAGCAGCCAAGATGTTGTCCGGACAGGGGGTGTGTGGGGCTACACCTTC	CASSQDVVRTGGVWGYTF
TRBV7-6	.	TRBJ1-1	TGTGCCAGCAGCGGAGGAAGGAACACTGAAGCTTTCTTT	CASSGGRNTEAFF
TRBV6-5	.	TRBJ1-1	TGTGCCAGCAGTTACCGTCAGAGGGACACTGAAGCTTTCTTT	CASSYRQRDTEAFF
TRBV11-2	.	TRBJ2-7	TGTGCCAGCAGCTTAGACGCCTCCTACGAGCAGTACTTC	CASSLDASYEQYF
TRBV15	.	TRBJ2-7	TGTGCCACCAGCAGAGACCTAGAGGGGCAGTACTTC	CATSRDLEGQYF
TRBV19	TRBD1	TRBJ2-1	TGTGCCAGTAGTATAGCCCGGGACAGGGCTGAGCAGTTCTTC	CASSIARDRAEQFF
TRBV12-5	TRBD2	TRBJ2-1	TGTGCTAGACAGTTCGGGACTAGCGGCTACAATGAGCAGTTCTTC	CARQFGTSGYNEQFF
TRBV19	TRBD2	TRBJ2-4	TGTGCCAGTAGTATATTCCTAGCGGGAGGGTGGAGTGGGGCCAAAAACATTCAGTACTTC	CASSIFLAGGWSGAKNIQYF
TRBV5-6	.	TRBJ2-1	TGTGCCAGCAGCCAAAGGGGGAGATCGCCCTCCTACAATGAGCAGTTCTTC	CASSQRGRSPSYNEQFF
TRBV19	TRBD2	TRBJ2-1	TGTGCCAGTAGTATAGCTCGACTAGCGGCAAATGAGCAGTTCTTC	CASSIARLAANEQFF
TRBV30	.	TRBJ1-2	TGTGCCTGGAGTGTATGTCGGGAACTCACCTTC	CAWSVCRELTF
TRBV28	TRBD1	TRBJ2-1	TGTGCCAGCAGGTCGGGACAGGCCTACAATGAGCAGTTCTTC	CASRSGQAYNEQFF
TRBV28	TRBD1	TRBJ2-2	TGTGCCAGCGTCACAGGGGGGAAGGACACCGGGGAGCTGTTTTTT	CASVTGGKDTGELFF
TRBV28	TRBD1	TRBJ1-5	TGTGCCAGCAGTTTAATACAGGGGAGCAATCAGCCCCAGCATTTT	CASSLIQGSNQPQHF
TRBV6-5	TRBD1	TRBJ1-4	TGTGCCAGCGGGACAGGGAGAACTAATGAAAAACTGTTTTTT	CASGTGRTNEKLFF
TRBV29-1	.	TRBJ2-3	TGCAGCGTTGATGGGCAGAGCACAGATACGCAGTATTTT	CSVDGQSTDTQYF
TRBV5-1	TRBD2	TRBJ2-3	TGCGCCAGCAGCTTGGAGGGCGGGAGTGACGGAGATACGCAGTATTTT	CASSLEGGSDGDTQYF
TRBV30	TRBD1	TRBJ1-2	TGTGCCTGGAGTCCCGGACAGGTTGGCTACACCTTC	CAWSPGQVGYTF